These 8 T cell receptor beta chains came from one sample sequenced in a study of blood T cell repertoires in COVID-19. Profiled with immunoSEQ multiplex PCR; TCRdb holds only in-frame clones, not every one. The repertoire holds 150,000 to 200,000 clones, with around 91% as singletons. The specimen was PBMCs or T cells enriched from blood (not recorded which). These receptors were taken from a woman aged 18 to 35 who had recovered from COVID-19.

The rearrangement links TRBV30 to TRBJ1-2; D unclear. Trimming took off 0 bases at V and 0 bases at J, with 14 bases between the two ends. The CDR3 is 16 amino acids. CDR1 and CDR2 (germline): GTSNPN, SVGIG (reference sequence). The DNA for the CDR3 is TGTGCCTGGAGTGTACATTTTGGGCAGACTAACTATGGCTACACCTTC. It yields the protein CAWSVHFGQTNYGYTF.

This clone was picked up one time. The chain joins TRBV7-6 to TRBJ2-1; 9 bases agree with TRBD1. V trimming: 5 bases; J trimming: 7 bases; junction bases outside the gene matches: 9. The CDR3 runs to 15 residues. CDR1 and CDR2 (germline): SGHVS, FNYEAQ. The CDR3 region has the DNA TGTGCCAGCAGCATTACAGGGGGCGCTTTGAATGAGCAGTTCTTC. It translates to CASSITGGALNEQFF.

This chain connects TRBV6-4 to TRBJ2-1; 10 nucleotides align to TRBD2. The CDR3 covers 16 residues. Germline loops: CDR1 MRHNA, CDR2 SNTAGT. The V gene end was trimmed by 6 bases and the J gene end by 8 bases; junction bases not matched to a gene: 13. DNA for the CDR3: TGTGCCAGCAGCCAATTACACGGGACTAGCGATTATGAGCAGTTCTTC. It encodes CASSQLHGTSDYEQFF.

The chain carries TRBV3-1 (or the pseudogene TRBV3-2) and TRBJ1-2; TRBD1 is a possible D gene (6 bases). Germline V lookup: CDR1 LGHDT, CDR2 YNNKEL (reference sequence). With 6 bases removed from V and 1 base from J, the gap between germline ends came to 6 bases. This CDR3 has 12 residues. This CDR3 is CASRDSNYGYTF. As DNA, the CDR3 is TGTGCCAGCAGGGACAGTAACTATGGCTACACCTTC.

CDR3 nucleotides: TGTGCCAGCAGCTCCCCCTCAGGGATCCAGTACTTC. This gives the protein CASSSPSGIQYF. This chain links TRBV7-3 with TRBJ2-5, with D possibly matching TRBD1 (5 bases). With 4 bases removed from V and 10 bases from J, the gap between germline ends came to 13 bases. This CDR3 has 12 amino acids. Germline CDR1 is SGHTA and CDR2 is FQGTGA.

The chain recombines TRBV28 with TRBJ2-6; 8 nucleotides align to TRBD2. The CDR3 runs 16 residues. V was clipped by 8 bases and J by 0 bases; unmatched bases: 6. Germline V gene sequence: CDR1 MDHEN, CDR2 SYDVKM. The CDR3 DNA sequence: TGTGCCAGCCAGACGGGAGGGAGCTCTGGGGCCAACGTCCTGACTTTC. Translated, it gives CASQTGGSSGANVLTF.

The gene calls are TRBV6-6 and TRBJ1-2; 7 positions match TRBD1. This CDR3 region has 13 residues. The ends lost 11 bases at V and 1 base at J; junction bases unmatched: 7. Germline CDR1 reads MNHNY; CDR2 reads SVGAGI (reference sequence). The CDR3 DNA sequence: TGTGCCGCCATACAGGGGAGTAACTATGGCTACACCTTC. Its protein product is CAAIQGSNYGYTF.

A few counts support this clone. The rearrangement links TRBV28 to TRBJ1-1, with unresolved D. In germline, CDR1 is MDHEN, CDR2 SYDVKM. V was trimmed by 5 bases and J by 0 bases, leaving 7 bases between them. This CDR3 is 13 amino acids long. CDR3 nucleotides: TGTGCCAGCAGTCCTAGTATGAACACTGAAGCTTTCTTT. Amino acids: CASSPSMNTEAFF.